This T cell receptor beta chain originates from a study of CD8 T cells in Susac syndrome. About the study: The Susac syndrome patients that were sequenced included over 5 with active disease and fewer than 10 in remission. Study-wide results and limits: The number of Susac-specific public clones found was roughly 15 in total CD8+ repertoires and four to six in CD8+ TEMRA repertoires.

Random hexamers were used to reverse transcribe an amount of roughly 0.45 to 1 ug RNA. TCRdb reprocessed the immunoSEQ multiplex PCR reads with MiXCR, giving one entry per CDR3 protein. This sample carries approximately 83,000 distinct CDR3 sequences, 94% of them seen once, and the ten largest clones take approximately 0.9%. With regard to this clonotype: Its antigen is still unknown.

In blood CD8+ and CD4+ T cells, TCR beta underwent sequencing. Bulk CD8+ and CD4+ cells came from magnetic negative isolation; CD8+ TEMRA by FACS. The sequenced sample consisted of CD8+ T cells from PBMCs. This TCR was recovered from a human donor with Susac syndrome.

CDR3 bases: TGTGCCAGCAGCTACAAGACAGACGGAGGGATAAGGTATGGCTACACCTTC. Translation: CASSYKTDGGIRYGYTF. The chain combines TRBV3-1 with TRBJ1-2, with D possibly matching TRBD1 (5 bases). V gave up 5 bases and J gave up 5 bases, with 24 bases separating them. The CDR3 runs 17 residues. Germline lookup yields CDR1 LGHDT and CDR2 YNNKEL (reference sequence).